Below, 30 T cell receptor beta chains from the same sample are listed, as sequenced in a study of T cells after yellow fever vaccination. In TCRdb, the 5' RACE reads were re-called with MiXCR into one record per CDR3 protein. The table records hundreds of thousands of distinct CDR3 sequences, about 5.2% of them present only once. Sequencing was performed on CD4+ T cells sorted from PBMCs, taken on the day of the yellow fever booster vaccination. Source of these receptors: a man between 18 and 35 years old who received the YFV17D yellow fever vaccine.

The chain joins TRBV18 to TRBJ2-3, with D possibly TRBD1 on 6 matching bases. This CDR3 spans 18 amino acids. The germline V gene has CDR1 KGHSH and CDR2 LQKENI. V was cut by 3 bases and J by 1 base, with 20 bases left in between. CDR3 loop: CASSPTIGAGVGTDTQYF. The DNA of the CDR3 is TGTGCCAGCTCACCCACCATAGGGGCAGGGGTTGGCACAGATACGCAGTATTTT.

This clonotype was observed at least ten times. V is TRBV5-1 and J is TRBJ2-7; D is unresolved. There are 13 residues in the CDR3. CDR1 and CDR2 from the germline V gene are SGHRS and YFSETQ. Trimming took 0 bases from V and 5 from J, leaving 9 bases between them. The CDR3 DNA reads as TGCGCCAGCAGCTTGGCCGTGGGAAACGAGCAGTACTTC. Translated, it gives CASSLAVGNEQYF.

To note about this clonotype: This may come from a read error, since a much larger clone is one base off. The chain links TRBV12-3 or TRBV12-4 to TRBJ1-5; D perhaps matches TRBD1 (5 bases). The CDR3 is made up of 16 amino acids. The CDR3 loop is CASSLTLNGGNQPQQF. The CDR3 nucleotides are TGTGCCAGCAGTTTAACTCTAAACGGGGGGAATCAGCCCCAGCAATTT.

The rearrangement uses TRBV4-1 and TRBJ1-1; 9 nucleotides match TRBD1. Unmatched junction bases numbered 21, after V lost 4 bases and J lost 3 bases. The CDR3 is made up of 20 amino acids. CDR1 is MGHRA and CDR2 is YSYEKL in the germline V gene. CDR3 coding DNA: TGCGCCAGCAGCCCCCGCGGGACAGGGAAATTTTCTAGTGTGGACACTGAAGCTTTCTTT. Translation gives CASSPRGTGKFSSVDTEAFF.

The genes are TRBV7-3 and TRBJ2-1, with D possibly being TRBD2 (6 bases). Germline V gene data show CDR1 as SGHTA and CDR2 as FQGTGA. The CDR3 is 12 residues long. V shed 3 bases and J shed 10 bases, with 10 bases lying between them. CDR3 amino acids: CASSLEGEEQFF. CDR3 sequence (DNA): TGTGCCAGCAGCTTGGAGGGAGAGGAGCAGTTCTTC.

This clonotype was detected only a few times. The genes are TRBV2 and TRBJ2-1; perhaps D is TRBD1 or TRBD2 (5 bases each). The length of the CDR3 is 13 residues. V lost 7 bases and J lost 10, with 17 bases in between. The germline CDR1 and CDR2 sequences are SNHLY and FYNNEI. CDR3 protein: CASTGTRRGEQFF. The CDR3 nucleotides read TGTGCCAGCACCGGGACCCGCAGAGGGGAGCAGTTCTTC.

This clonotype has at least ten counts. The V gene is TRBV6-5, the J gene TRBJ1-1; perhaps TRBD1 as D (5 bases). Deletions cut 0 bases from V and 1 base from J, with 9 bases between. Germline V lookup: CDR1 MNHEY, CDR2 SVGAGI. There are 15 residues in the CDR3. CDR3 DNA: TGTGCCAGCAGTTACTCGGGGCAGGGGAACACTGAAGCTTTCTTT. Its protein product is CASSYSGQGNTEAFF.

This clonotype was counted many times. The genes are TRBV7-8 and TRBJ2-5; perhaps D is TRBD1 or TRBD2 (7 bases each). Trimming left V 7 bases short and J 5 bases short, with 20 bases between. Germline values: CDR1 SGHVS, CDR2 FQNEAQ. The CDR3 totals 15 residues. The CDR3: CASTKGASGRETQYF. The CDR3 region has the DNA TGTGCCAGCACCAAGGGGGCTAGCGGTAGGGAGACCCAGTACTTC.

This clonotype was counted only a few times. V and J are TRBV7-3 and TRBJ2-5; a possible D gene is TRBD2 (6 bases). Trimming pared 2 bases from V and 2 bases from J, leaving 12 bases between. The CDR3 extends over 15 amino acids. The germline V gene has CDR1 SGHTA and CDR2 FQGTGA. The CDR3: CASSLGGAGQETQYF. The CDR3 DNA follows: TGTGCCAGCAGCTTAGGCGGGGCGGGACAAGAGACCCAGTACTTC.

The J gene is TRBJ1-5, the V gene TRBV6-1; D unresolved. CDR3 length equals 11 residues. Trimming took 7 bases from V and 2 from J, leaving 3 bases between them. Germline V CDR1 and CDR2: MNHNS, SASEGT. The CDR3 coding sequence is TGTGCCAGCATGCGCAATCAGCCCCAGCATTTT. It translates to CASMRNQPQHF.

The V gene is TRBV6-6, the J gene TRBJ1-5; 8 bases align to TRBD1. J was trimmed by 2 bases and V by 6 bases; bases with no gene match: 3. This CDR3 is built from 14 residues. Germline V gene sequence: CDR1 MNHNY, CDR2 SVGAGI (reference sequence). CDR3 loop: CASRIQGGNQPQHF. The DNA of the CDR3 is TGTGCCAGCAGGATACAGGGGGGCAATCAGCCCCAGCATTTT.

The rearrangement links TRBV18 to TRBJ1-6, with 8 bases lining up with TRBD1. V shed 2 bases, J shed 10 bases, and the junction held 4 bases outside the gene matches. CDR1 is KGHSH and CDR2 is LQKENI in the germline V gene. The CDR3 sequence is 14 residues long. For the CDR3, the DNA is TGTGCCAGCTCACCATCGGGACAGGACTCACCCCTCCACTTT. This encodes CASSPSGQDSPLHF.

The rearrangement joins TRBV5-1 to TRBJ1-2, with 9 bases identical to TRBD1. V lost 0 bases, J lost 5 bases, and 5 bases stayed unmatched. Germline loops: CDR1 SGHRS, CDR2 YFSETQ. This CDR3 has 15 amino acids. The CDR3 is CASSLADRGGYGYTF. The CDR3 DNA sequence: TGCGCCAGCAGCTTGGCGGACAGGGGTGGTTATGGCTACACCTTC.

This clonotype was counted many times. The rearrangement uses TRBV5-1 and TRBJ2-6, with TRBD2 identical over 9 bases. The germline V gene has CDR1 SGHRS and CDR2 YFSETQ. The trim removed 0 bases at V and 0 bases at J, leaving 7 bases unmatched. The CDR3 is 19 residues long. The CDR3 coding sequence is TGCGCCAGCAGCTTGGTCCCTAGCGGGGCCAACTCTGGGGCCAACGTCCTGACTTTC. It specifies CASSLVPSGANSGANVLTF.

This clonotype came up a few times. The chain is built from TRBV6-1 and TRBJ2-1; D gene unclear. The CDR3 contains 13 residues. Germline V CDR1 and CDR2: MNHNS, SASEGT. Trimming shortened V by 4 bases and J by 3 bases, and 7 bases separated the two germline ends. This CDR3 is CASSGQVYNEQFF. The CDR3 DNA reads as TGTGCCAGCAGTGGTCAGGTCTACAATGAGCAGTTCTTC.

This clonotype has at least ten counts. One end of the junction does not line up with germline, which may come from a read error. The CDR3 DNA is TGTGCCAGCAGCCCCCGTGGGGGTAGTATTCCGTCGTTC. The encoded protein is CASSPRGGSIPSF. The chain combines TRBV6-5 with TRBJ2-1; D might be TRBD1 or TRBD2, each matching 5 bases. CDR3 length equals 13 residues. Germline V gene sequence: CDR1 MNHEY, CDR2 SVGAGI.

V usage is TRBV5-1 and J usage is TRBJ1-1; 7 bases are shared with TRBD1. Germline V CDR1 and CDR2: SGHRS, YFSETQ. J lost 3 bases, V lost 3 bases, and 2 bases had no gene match. The CDR3 sequence is 13 residues long. This CDR3 is CASSSGTDTEAFF. CDR3 in DNA: TGCGCCAGCAGCTCCGGGACAGACACTGAAGCTTTCTTT.

The chain employs TRBV10-3 and TRBJ2-1; unclear D gene. CDR3 length: 15 amino acids. Germline values: CDR1 ENHRY, CDR2 SYGVKD. The ends were cut back, 0 bases at V and 0 bases at J, with 6 bases in the middle. The CDR3 DNA reads as TGTGCCATCAGTGAGTCGGCGAGCTCCTACAATGAGCAGTTCTTC. Translated: CAISESASSYNEQFF.

In this sample, this clonotype turned up a few times. The chain carries TRBV29-1 and TRBJ1-1, with TRBD1 identical over 8 bases. V gave up 6 bases and J gave up 3 bases; unmatched junction bases: 9. Germline V gives CDR1 SQVTM, CDR2 ANQGSEA. This CDR3 spans 14 amino acids. The CDR3: CSVRQGFYDTEAFF. The CDR3 coding sequence is TGCAGCGTACGACAGGGGTTTTACGACACTGAAGCTTTCTTT.

The rearrangement joins TRBV6-1 to TRBJ1-1; tentatively, D is TRBD1 (6 bases). CDR1 and CDR2 from the germline V gene are MNHNS and SASEGT. The CDR3 runs to 16 residues. V lost 0 bases to trimming and J lost 5 bases, with 16 bases between them. The DNA of the CDR3 is TGTGCCAGCAGTGAAGCTCAGGGGTTTCTAGTGACTGAAGCTTTCTTT. It encodes CASSEAQGFLVTEAFF.

By share of the sample, this clonotype is medium-sized. This chain links TRBV3-1 with TRBJ2-5, with D possibly being TRBD2 (5 bases). The CDR3 totals 16 residues. V was shortened by 0 bases and J by 3 bases, with 14 bases between the two germline ends. Germline V CDR1 and CDR2: LGHDT, YNNKEL (reference sequence). This CDR3 reads CASSQDPRVREETQYF. CDR3 DNA sequence: TGTGCCAGCAGCCAAGATCCTCGGGTGCGGGAAGAGACCCAGTACTTC.

This clonotype was seen many times. This rearrangement joins TRBV4-1 to TRBJ1-4; D might be TRBD1 (5 bases). The CDR3 is 15 amino acids. Germline CDR1 reads MGHRA; CDR2 reads YSYEKL. V shed 1 base and J shed 2 bases, with 8 bases lying between them. The CDR3 reads CASSQVGTTNEKLFF. The CDR3 DNA reads TGCGCCAGCAGCCAAGTTGGGACGACTAATGAAAAACTGTTTTTT.

This clonotype has just a few counts. V gene TRBV5-5 combines with J gene TRBJ1-2; 9 nucleotides align to TRBD1. The germline gives CDR1 SGHKS, CDR2 YYEKEE (reference sequence). CDR3 size: 16 residues. J was trimmed by 1 base and V by 0 bases; bases with no gene match: 4. The CDR3 coding sequence is TGTGCCAGCAGCTTGGTTCCGGGACAGGGTAACTATGGCTACACCTTC. This sequence encodes CASSLVPGQGNYGYTF.

V gene TRBV28 combines with J gene TRBJ2-7, with D unresolved. The V and J ends lost 4 bases and 4 bases respectively, with 14 bases between them. The CDR3 totals 14 residues. Per germline, CDR1 MDHEN and CDR2 SYDVKM. CDR3 sequence reads: CASSSTMGYYEQYV. CDR3 DNA: TGTGCCAGCAGTTCTACGATGGGGTATTACGAGCAGTACGTC.

In its sample, this clonotype was seen many times. The DNA for the CDR3 is TGCGCCAGCAGCTTGCTAGGGACGGCCGTTGAAGCTTTCTTT. This sequence encodes CASSLLGTAVEAFF. This chain joins TRBV5-1 and TRBJ1-1; a possible D gene is TRBD1 (5 bases). The V gene lost 1 base and the J gene lost 7 bases, with 14 bases spanning the gap. In germline, CDR1 is SGHRS, CDR2 YFSETQ. The CDR3 extends over 14 amino acids. The full variable domain, in which reference TRBV5-1 and TRBJ1-1 provide the parts outside the CDR3, is KAGVTQTPRYLIKTRGQQVTLSCSPISGHRSVSWYQQTPGQGLQFLFEYFSETQRNKGNFPGRFSGRQFSNSRSEMNVSTLELGDSALYLCASSLLGTAVEAFFGQGTRLTVV.

Only a few counts were recorded for this clonotype. The DNA for the CDR3 is TGTGCCAGCAGTTTAAGTGACACTTATGGCTACACCTTC. It specifies CASSLSDTYGYTF. The chain joins TRBV2 to TRBJ1-2; D gene unclear. The CDR3 length is 13 residues. The V gene lost 5 bases and the J gene lost 5 bases, with 12 bases spanning the gap. The germline V gene encodes CDR1 SNHLY and CDR2 FYNNEI.

This clonotype came up many times. The rearrangement links TRBV20-1 to TRBJ1-1, with TRBD1 as a possible D gene (5 bases). Per the germline V gene, CDR1 is DFQATT and CDR2 is SNEGSKA (reference sequence). This CDR3 is built from 15 residues. The V end was cut by 5 bases, the J end by 2 bases, with 18 bases between. CDR3 DNA: TGCAGTGCTGTCCGGGGGAGGGACGAAAACACTGAAGCTTTCTTT. It translates to CSAVRGRDENTEAFF.

This clonotype was seen a few times. The V and J genes are TRBV28 and TRBJ1-1; D uncertain. V gave up 7 bases and J gave up 4 bases, with 13 bases separating them. Germline CDR1 is MDHEN and CDR2 is SYDVKM. The CDR3 length is 13 residues. Here the CDR3 reads CASTQPPGTEAFF. The CDR3, as DNA: TGTGCCAGCACCCAACCCCCCGGCACTGAAGCTTTCTTT.

This chain uses TRBV7-2 with TRBJ2-5, with TRBD2 matching over 9 bases. CDR1 SGHTA and CDR2 FQGNSA come from the germline V gene. The CDR3 consists of 18 residues. The V and J ends lost 5 bases and 1 base, in that order; junction bases with no gene match: 14. The CDR3 DNA reads TGTGCCAGCAGCCCACAAGGCCGACTAGCGGTTCTCCAAGAGACCCAGTACTTC. Translation: CASSPQGRLAVLQETQYF.

In its sample, this clonotype was seen many times. This chain links TRBV5-1 with TRBJ2-5; 8 bases are a match to TRBD2. Germline V gene sequence: CDR1 SGHRS, CDR2 YFSETQ. The CDR3 runs 15 residues. After removal of 2 bases from V and 2 bases from J, the junction contained 5 bases not matched to a gene. As DNA, the CDR3 is TGCGCCAGCAGCTTACAACTAGCGGTACAAGAGACCCAGTACTTC. Protein sequence: CASSLQLAVQETQYF.